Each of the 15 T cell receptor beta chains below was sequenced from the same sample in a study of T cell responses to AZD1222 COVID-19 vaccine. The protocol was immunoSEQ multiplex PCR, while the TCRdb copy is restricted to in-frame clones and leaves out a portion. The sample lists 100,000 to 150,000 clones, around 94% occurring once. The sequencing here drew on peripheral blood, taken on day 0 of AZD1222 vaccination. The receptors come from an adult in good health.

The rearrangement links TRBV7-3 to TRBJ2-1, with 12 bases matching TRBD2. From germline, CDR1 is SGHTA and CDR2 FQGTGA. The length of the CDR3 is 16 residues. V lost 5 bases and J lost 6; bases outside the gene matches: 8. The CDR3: CASSLQTSGRTNEQFF. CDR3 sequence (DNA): TGTGCCAGCAGCCTTCAGACTAGCGGGAGAACCAATGAGCAGTTCTTC.

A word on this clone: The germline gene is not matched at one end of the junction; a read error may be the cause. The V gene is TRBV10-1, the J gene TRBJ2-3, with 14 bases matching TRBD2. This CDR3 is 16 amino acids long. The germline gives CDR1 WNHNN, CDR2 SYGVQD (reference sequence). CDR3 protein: CASSELGLAGDDTQYF. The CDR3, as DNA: TGCGCCAGCAGCGAGTTGGGACTAGCGGGAGATGATACGCAGTATTTT.

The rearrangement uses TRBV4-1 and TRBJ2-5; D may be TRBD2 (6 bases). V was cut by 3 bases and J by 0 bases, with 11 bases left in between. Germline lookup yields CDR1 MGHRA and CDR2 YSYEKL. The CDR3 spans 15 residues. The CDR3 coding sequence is TGCGCCAGCAGCCAGCATCGGGACTACCAAGAGACCCAGTACTTC. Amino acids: CASSQHRDYQETQYF.

CDR3 protein: CASSEYLRSGSPLHF. The DNA of the CDR3 is TGCGCCAGCAGTGAGTACCTCCGGTCAGGTTCACCCCTCCACTTT. The V gene is TRBV10-2, the J gene TRBJ1-6; D remains ambiguous. This CDR3 spans 15 amino acids. Germline V gives CDR1 WSHSY, CDR2 SAAADI. Trimming removed 1 base from V and 9 bases from J, with 13 bases in between.

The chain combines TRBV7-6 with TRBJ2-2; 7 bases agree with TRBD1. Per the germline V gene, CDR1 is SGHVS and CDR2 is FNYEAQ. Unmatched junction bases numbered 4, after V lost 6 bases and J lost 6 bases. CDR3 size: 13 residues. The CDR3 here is CASSYDRAGELFF. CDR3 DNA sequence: TGTGCCAGCAGTTACGACAGGGCCGGGGAGCTGTTTTTT.

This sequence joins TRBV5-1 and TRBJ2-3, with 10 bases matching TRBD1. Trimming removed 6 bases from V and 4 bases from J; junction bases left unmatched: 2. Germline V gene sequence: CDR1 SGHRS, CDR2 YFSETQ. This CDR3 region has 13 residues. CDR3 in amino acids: CASKGQGSDTQYF. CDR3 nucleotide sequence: TGCGCCAGCAAGGGACAGGGGTCAGATACGCAGTATTTT. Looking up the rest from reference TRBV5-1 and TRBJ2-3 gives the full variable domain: KAGVTQTPRYLIKTRGQQVTLSCSPISGHRSVSWYQQTPGQGLQFLFEYFSETQRNKGNFPGRFSGRQFSNSRSEMNVSTLELGDSALYLCASKGQGSDTQYFGPGTRLTVL.

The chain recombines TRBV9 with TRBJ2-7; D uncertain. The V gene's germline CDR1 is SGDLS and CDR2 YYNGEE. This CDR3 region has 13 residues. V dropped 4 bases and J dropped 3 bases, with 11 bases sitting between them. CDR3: CASSHGPDYEQYF. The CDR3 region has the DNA TGTGCCAGCAGCCATGGACCCGACTACGAGCAGTACTTC.

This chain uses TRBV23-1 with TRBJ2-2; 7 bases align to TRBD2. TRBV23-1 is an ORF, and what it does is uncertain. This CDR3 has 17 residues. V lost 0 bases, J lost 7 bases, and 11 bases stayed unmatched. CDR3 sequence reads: CASSQSGGAADGGELFF. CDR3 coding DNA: TGCGCCAGCAGTCAATCGGGAGGGGCTGCGGATGGCGGGGAGCTGTTTTTT.

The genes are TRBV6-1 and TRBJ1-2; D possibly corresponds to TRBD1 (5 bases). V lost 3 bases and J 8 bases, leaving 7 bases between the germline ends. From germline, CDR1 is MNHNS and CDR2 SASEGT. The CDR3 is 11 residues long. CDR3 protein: CASSDREGYTF. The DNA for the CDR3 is TGTGCCAGCAGTGACAGGGAGGGCTACACCTTC.

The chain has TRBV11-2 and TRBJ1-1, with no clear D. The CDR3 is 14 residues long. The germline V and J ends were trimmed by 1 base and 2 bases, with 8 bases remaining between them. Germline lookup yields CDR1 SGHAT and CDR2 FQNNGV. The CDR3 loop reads CASSLVSVNTEAFF. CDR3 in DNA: TGTGCCAGCAGCTTAGTGTCCGTTAACACTGAAGCTTTCTTT.

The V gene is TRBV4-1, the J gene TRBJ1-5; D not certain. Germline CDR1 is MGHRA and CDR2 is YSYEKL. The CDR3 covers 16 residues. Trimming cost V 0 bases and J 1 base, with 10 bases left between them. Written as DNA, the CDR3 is TGCGCCAGCAGCCAAGAGACCCTGGGCAGCAATCAGCCCCAGCATTTT. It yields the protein CASSQETLGSNQPQHF.

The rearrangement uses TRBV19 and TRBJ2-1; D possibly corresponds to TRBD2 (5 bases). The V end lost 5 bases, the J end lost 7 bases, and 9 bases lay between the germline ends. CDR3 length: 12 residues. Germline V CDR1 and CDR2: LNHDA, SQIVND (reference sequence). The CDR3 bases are TGTGCCAGTAGTGGGAGATGGAATGAGCAGTTCTTC. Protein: CASSGRWNEQFF.

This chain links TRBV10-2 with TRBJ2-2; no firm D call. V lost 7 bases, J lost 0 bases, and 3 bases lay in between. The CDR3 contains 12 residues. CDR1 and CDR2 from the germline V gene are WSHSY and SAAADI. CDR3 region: CASTPNTGELFF. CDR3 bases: TGCGCCAGCACCCCGAACACCGGGGAGCTGTTTTTT.

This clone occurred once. CDR3 in DNA: TGTGCCAGCTCACCTATGGGACAGGGGGCTTACACTGAAGCTTTCTTT. Protein: CASSPMGQGAYTEAFF. V and J are TRBV18 and TRBJ1-1; 12 bases are shared with TRBD1. In germline, CDR1 is KGHSH, CDR2 LQKENI. The CDR3 spans 16 residues. With 3 bases clipped from V and 3 bases from J, the junction kept 5 bases outside the gene matches. Full variable domain (outside the CDR3, taken from reference TRBV18 and TRBJ1-1): NAGVMQNPRHLVRRRGQEARLRCSPMKGHSHVYWYRQLPEEGLKFMVYLQKENIIDESGMPKERFSAEFPKEGPSILRIQQVVRGDSAAYFCASSPMGQGAYTEAFFGQGTRLTVV.

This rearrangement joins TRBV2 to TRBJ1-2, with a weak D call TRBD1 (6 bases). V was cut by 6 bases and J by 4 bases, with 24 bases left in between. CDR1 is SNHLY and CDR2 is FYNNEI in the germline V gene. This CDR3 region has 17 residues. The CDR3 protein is CASRHLRGGESVYGYTF. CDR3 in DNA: TGTGCCAGCAGACATCTTCGAGGGGGAGAATCCGTCTATGGCTACACCTTC.